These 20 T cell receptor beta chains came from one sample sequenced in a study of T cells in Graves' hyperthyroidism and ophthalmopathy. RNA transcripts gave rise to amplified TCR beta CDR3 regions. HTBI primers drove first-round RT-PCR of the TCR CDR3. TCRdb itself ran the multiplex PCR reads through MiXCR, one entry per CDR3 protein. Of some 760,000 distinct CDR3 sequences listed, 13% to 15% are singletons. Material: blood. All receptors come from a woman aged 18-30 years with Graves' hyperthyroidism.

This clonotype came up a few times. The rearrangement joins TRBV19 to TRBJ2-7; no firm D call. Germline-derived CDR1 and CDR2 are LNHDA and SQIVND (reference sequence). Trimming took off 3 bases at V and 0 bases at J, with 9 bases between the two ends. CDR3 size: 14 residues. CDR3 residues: CASSIGASSYEQYF. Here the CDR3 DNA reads TGTGCCAGTAGTATTGGTGCAAGCTCCTACGAGCAGTACTTC.

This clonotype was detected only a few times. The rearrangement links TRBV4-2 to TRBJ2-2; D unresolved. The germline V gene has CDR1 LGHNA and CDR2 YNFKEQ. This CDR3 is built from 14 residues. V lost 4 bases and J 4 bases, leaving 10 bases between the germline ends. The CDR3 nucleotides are TGTGCCAGCAGCCTCCTAGAATCCACCGGGGAGCTGTTTTTT. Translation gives CASSLLESTGELFF.

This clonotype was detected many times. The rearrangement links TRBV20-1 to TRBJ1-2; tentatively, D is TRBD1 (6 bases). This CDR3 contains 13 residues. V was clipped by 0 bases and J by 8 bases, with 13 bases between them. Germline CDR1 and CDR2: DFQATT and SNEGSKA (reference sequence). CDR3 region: CSARDVQDRGYTF. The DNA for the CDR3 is TGCAGTGCTAGAGATGTTCAGGACAGAGGCTACACCTTC.

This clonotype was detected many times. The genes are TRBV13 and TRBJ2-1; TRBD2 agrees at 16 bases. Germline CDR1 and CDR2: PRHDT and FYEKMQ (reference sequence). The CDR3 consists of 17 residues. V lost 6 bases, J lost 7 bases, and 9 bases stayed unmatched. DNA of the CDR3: TGTGCCAGCAGTCTAACCGGGACTAGCGGGAGGGTGAATGAGCAGTTCTTC. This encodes CASSLTGTSGRVNEQFF.

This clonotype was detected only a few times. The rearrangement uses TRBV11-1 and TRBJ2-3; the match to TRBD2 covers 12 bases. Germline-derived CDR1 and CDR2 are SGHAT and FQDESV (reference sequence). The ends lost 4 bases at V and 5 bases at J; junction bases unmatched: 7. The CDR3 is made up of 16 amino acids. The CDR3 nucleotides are TGTGCCAGCAGCTCCTCTAGCGGGAGGGCCGAAGATACGCAGTATTTT. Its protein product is CASSSSSGRAEDTQYF.

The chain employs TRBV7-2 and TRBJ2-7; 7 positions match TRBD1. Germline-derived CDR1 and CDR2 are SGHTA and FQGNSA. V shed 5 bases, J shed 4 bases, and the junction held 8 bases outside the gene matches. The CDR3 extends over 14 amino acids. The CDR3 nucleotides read TGTGCCAGCAGCGCTCAAACAGGGGCGTACGAGCAGTACTTC. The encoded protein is CASSAQTGAYEQYF.

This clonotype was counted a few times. CDR3 residues: CASSLAASSADTYEQYF. The CDR3 bases are TGTGCCAGCAGCTTGGCCGCCTCTAGCGCAGATACCTACGAGCAGTACTTC. The rearrangement joins TRBV5-5 to TRBJ2-7; D perhaps matches TRBD2 (6 bases). Trimming took off 0 bases at V and 2 bases at J, with 18 bases between the two ends. CDR3 length: 17 amino acids. Germline CDR1 and CDR2: SGHKS and YYEKEE (reference sequence).

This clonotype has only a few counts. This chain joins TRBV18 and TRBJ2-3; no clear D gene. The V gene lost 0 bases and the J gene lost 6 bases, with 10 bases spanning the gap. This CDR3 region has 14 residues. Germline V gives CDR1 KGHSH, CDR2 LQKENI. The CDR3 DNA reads TGTGCCAGCTCACCACCTGCGCCCGCGGATACGCAGTATTTT. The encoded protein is CASSPPAPADTQYF.

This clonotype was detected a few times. Here the CDR3 reads CASSLVGESQETQYF. CDR3 sequence (DNA): TGCGCCAGCAGCTTGGTGGGGGAGTCGCAAGAGACCCAGTACTTC. The chain combines TRBV5-1 with TRBJ2-5; the D gene could be TRBD1 or TRBD2 (5 bases each). This CDR3 is 15 amino acids long. Germline loops: CDR1 SGHRS, CDR2 YFSETQ. Trimming removed 0 bases at V and 2 bases at J, with 11 bases between.

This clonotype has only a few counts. The CDR3 here is CATQRGTGGEQYF. For the CDR3, the DNA is TGTGCCACTCAAAGGGGGACAGGTGGCGAGCAGTACTTC. J is TRBJ2-7 and V is TRBV10-3, with 8 bases lining up with TRBD1. The CDR3 runs to 13 residues. The J segment lost 6 bases and the V segment lost 10 bases, leaving 11 bases of the junction unmatched. Germline CDR1 reads ENHRY; CDR2 reads SYGVKD.

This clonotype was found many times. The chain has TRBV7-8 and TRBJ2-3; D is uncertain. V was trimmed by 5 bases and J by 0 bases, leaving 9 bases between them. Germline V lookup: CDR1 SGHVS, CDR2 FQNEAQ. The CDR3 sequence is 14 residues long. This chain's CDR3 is CASSPRPSTDTQYF. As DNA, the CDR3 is TGTGCCAGCAGCCCCCGCCCTAGCACAGATACGCAGTATTTT.

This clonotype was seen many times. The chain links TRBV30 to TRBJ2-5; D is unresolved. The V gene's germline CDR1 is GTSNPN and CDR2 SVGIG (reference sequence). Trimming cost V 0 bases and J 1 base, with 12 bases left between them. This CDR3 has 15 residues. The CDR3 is CAWSVRRIAQETQYF. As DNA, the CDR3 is TGTGCCTGGAGTGTACGACGGATAGCCCAAGAGACCCAGTACTTC.

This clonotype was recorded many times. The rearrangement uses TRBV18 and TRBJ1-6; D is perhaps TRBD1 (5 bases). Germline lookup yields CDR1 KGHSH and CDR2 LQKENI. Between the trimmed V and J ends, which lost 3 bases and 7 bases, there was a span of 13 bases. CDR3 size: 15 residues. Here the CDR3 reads CASSPGAVWNSPLHF. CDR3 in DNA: TGTGCCAGCTCACCCGGGGCGGTGTGGAATTCACCCCTCCACTTT.

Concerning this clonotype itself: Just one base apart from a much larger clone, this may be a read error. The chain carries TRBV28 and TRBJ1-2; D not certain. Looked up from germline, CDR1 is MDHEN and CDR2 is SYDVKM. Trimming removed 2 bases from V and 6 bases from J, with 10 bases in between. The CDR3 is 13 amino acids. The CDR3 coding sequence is TGTGCCAGCAGTTTAGCTGCAGCGAATGGCTACACCTTC. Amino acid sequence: CASSLAAANGYTF.

DNA for the CDR3: TGTGCCAGCAGCGGACTGCCCGGGACTAGCGCCTACAATGAGCAGTTCTTC. This translates into CASSGLPGTSAYNEQFF. The chain uses TRBV13 and TRBJ2-1, with 10 bases matching TRBD2. This CDR3 region has 17 residues. The J segment lost 2 bases and the V segment lost 5 bases, leaving 9 bases of the junction unmatched. The germline V gene encodes CDR1 PRHDT and CDR2 FYEKMQ (reference sequence). Together with reference TRBV13 and TRBJ2-1, the CDR3 gives the full variable domain: AAGVIQSPRHLIKEKRETATLKCYPIPRHDTVYWYQQGPGQDPQFLISFYEKMQSDKGSIPDRFSAQQFSDYHSELNMSSLELGDSALYFCASSGLPGTSAYNEQFFGPGTRLTVL.

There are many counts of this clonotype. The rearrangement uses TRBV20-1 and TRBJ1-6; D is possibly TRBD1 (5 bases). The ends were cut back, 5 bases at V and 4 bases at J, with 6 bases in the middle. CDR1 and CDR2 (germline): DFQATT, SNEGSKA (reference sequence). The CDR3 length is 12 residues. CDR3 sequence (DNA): TGCAGTGCTGGGGGATATAATTCACCCCTCCACTTT. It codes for CSAGGYNSPLHF.

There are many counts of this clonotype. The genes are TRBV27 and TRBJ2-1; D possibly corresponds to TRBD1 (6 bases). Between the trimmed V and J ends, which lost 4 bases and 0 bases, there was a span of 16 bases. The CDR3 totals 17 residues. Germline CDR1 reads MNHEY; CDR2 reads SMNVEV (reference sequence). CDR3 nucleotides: TGTGCCAGCAGTTCTGGAGCACAGGGTATCTCCTACAATGAGCAGTTCTTC. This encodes CASSSGAQGISYNEQFF.

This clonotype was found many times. This CDR3 reads CASSPPQGARTEAFF. CDR3 coding DNA: TGTGCCAGCTCACCGCCTCAGGGGGCGCGGACTGAAGCTTTCTTT. The rearrangement joins TRBV18 to TRBJ1-1, with 8 bases that match TRBD1. V shed 3 bases and J 5 bases; nucleotides not matched to a gene: 8. CDR3 length: 15 residues. Germline CDR1 reads KGHSH; CDR2 reads LQKENI.

CDR3 sequence: CASSLRWGGYTF. In DNA form, the CDR3 reads TGTGCCAGCAGTTTGCGGTGGGGCGGCTACACCTTC. The chain combines TRBV28 with TRBJ1-2, with D possibly matching TRBD1 (5 bases). Germline loops: CDR1 MDHEN, CDR2 SYDVKM. CDR3 length: 12 amino acids. V lost 3 bases and J lost 8, with 10 bases in between.

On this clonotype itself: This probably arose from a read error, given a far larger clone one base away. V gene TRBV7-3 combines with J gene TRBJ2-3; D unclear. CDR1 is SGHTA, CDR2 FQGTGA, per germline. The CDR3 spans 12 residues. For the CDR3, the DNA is TGTGCCGGCAGCTTAACCCCAGATACGCAGTATTTT. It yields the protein CAGSLTPDTQYF.